This section outlines one T cell receptor (beta chain) sequence together with its context. The antigen it recognizes is unknown. No clone much larger than this one lies a single base away; base qualities are absent. The roughly 39 donors, aged about 6 to 95 years, were systemically healthy Caucasian individuals from Russia. Each donor gave 8.5 to 10 milliliters of peripheral blood, collected into EDTA-treated Vacutainer tubes. Ficoll-Paque density-gradient centrifugation was used to isolate PBMCs, with at least 7 million per sample. Total RNA was extracted from PBMCs with Trizol reagent, with at least 6 micrograms obtained per sample. For every donor, flow cytometry on a PBMC aliquot measured the percentage of naive CD45RAhigh/CD27high T cells. Library generation was performed with 5' RACE. The run used an Illumina HiSeq 2500. A second about 6 to 11 cycle PCR used a sample-barcoded 5' primer and a J-beta primer mix. A template-switch 5' adaptor carrying 12 random nucleotides introduced a unique molecular identifier onto each TCR beta cDNA molecule. At least 2.5 million CDR3-containing paired-end reads were obtained from each sample. All of the RNA was converted into first-strand cDNA using the Mint cDNA synthesis kit, with a TRBC-specific oligonucleotide serving as the primer. After uracil-DNA glycosylase treatment, a first 18-cycle PCR used universal primers M1SS and BC2_uni_R on all cDNA. The source study handled its data this way. For normalization, 1 million high-quality reads, each with a distinct molecular identifier, were randomly selected from each sample. Instead of being binned into consensus sequences, reads with shared molecular identifiers were discarded. MiTCR, with a Q25 quality threshold and the strictest error-elimination algorithm, was used for CDR3 identification, clonotype clustering and error correction. A nonparametric unseen species model with Euler transformation was used to estimate a lower bound on total TCR beta diversity. The raw public data were reprocessed by TCRdb itself: fastp quality trimming at Q25, MiXCR clonotype calling, in-frame beta chains only. When rows share a CDR3 protein, they turn into one entry using the most common DNA and genes. The V and J calls and clone size come from TCRdb's table, not from the authors' own analysis. This sample holds roughly 700,000 distinct CDR3 sequences; less than 40% were observed only once. The ten largest clones capture 15% to 17% of the sample.

This sample is part of a study of blood T cells in healthy people across ages (dated by TCRdb to about 2015). At the level of the whole study: In model experiments, roughly one uniquely barcoded TCR beta cDNA molecule per two T cells was captured by template switching. Using deep sequencing normalized with unique cDNA molecular identifiers, the study measured how TCR beta repertoire diversity changes with age. Four age groups were formed from the donors: young (average 16 years), middle-aged (approximately 41), aged (under 70) and long-lived (around 82). To avoid experimental bias, donors of different ages were randomly spread across the sequencing lanes. Two additional independent replicas of 1 million unique cDNA reads from the same blood draw were analyzed for two donors (one aged 18 to 30 and one aged 80 or older).

Findings and caveats that apply to the study as a whole: The percentage of naive T cells measured by flow cytometry correlated strongly with observed TCR beta diversity. The CMV infection status of donors was not known, potentially confounding age-related changes in expanded clonotypes. Estimates of total diversity based on one million sequenced T cells were regarded as lower bounds and as underestimates. Compared with the aged group, the long-lived group had more naive CD4+ T cells, fewer expanded clones and increased TCR diversity, a pattern suggesting age selection. As age increased, observed TCR beta diversity per million T cells dropped in a roughly linear way, and a significant reduction was already evident by age around 41. Bulk unsorted PBMC profiling prevented conclusive comparison of naive and antigen-experienced compartments.

Germline trimming: 5 bases from V, 2 bases from J; junction bases outside gene matches: 19. Taken from cysteine to phenylalanine, the CDR3 has 19 residues. Of the read, only the CDR3 DNA is kept; its 57 bases are in frame from base 1. The CDR1 and CDR2 encoded by the germline V gene are SGHTA and FQGNSA. Sequenced: blood. The source is a woman aged 80 or older in good health. Donor details come from another sample of the same person, matched by shared clones. The chain is made from TRBV7-2 and TRBJ2-3; TRBD2 fits 7 bases in the junction. The CDR3 here reads CASSPYPRGGRVLTDTQYF. The sequenced DNA is TGTGCCAGCAGCCCATACCCTAGAGGCGGGAGAGTCCTCACAGATACGCAGTATTTT.